This T cell receptor beta chain was sequenced during a study of early T cells in non-severe SARS-CoV-2 infection. TCRdb passed the 5' RACE reads through MiXCR, listing each CDR3 protein once. Of about 47,000 distinct CDR3 sequences listed, more than 9.5% are singletons. The CDR3 covers 15 residues. Trimming cost V 2 bases and J 1 base, with 11 bases left between them. Germline CDR1 SGHVS, CDR2 FQNEAQ. The sample was whole blood. The TCR sequence derives from an adult who was a healthcare worker with PCR-confirmed SARS-CoV-2 infection or an uninfected control (not recorded which). The chain uses TRBV7-8 and TRBJ1-1; D unresolved. For the CDR3, the DNA is TGTGCCAGCAGCTTATTCCGGACGGAGAACACTGAAGCTTTCTTT. Translated, it gives CASSLFRTENTEAFF.